These 3 T cell receptor beta chains were sequenced from one sample in a study of T cell changes during pregnancy in multiple sclerosis. Measured with immunoSEQ multiplex PCR; TCRdb has only the in-frame clones, and not every one. This table has over 80,000 clones, 80% to 95% appearing once. The input for sequencing was peripheral blood, taken in the third trimester of pregnancy. The receptors stem from a female donor in good health, enrolled as a control in a pregnancy study.

In its sample, this clone was seen a few times. The J gene is TRBJ1-1, the V gene TRBV28; 11 bases agree with TRBD1. With V trimmed by 8 bases and J by 5 bases, 10 bases remained unmatched. The CDR3 has 15 residues. CDR1 MDHEN and CDR2 SYDVKM come from the germline V gene. The CDR3, as DNA: TGTGCCAGCCGCAAACCGGGACAGGGGGATACTGAAGCTTTCTTT. It translates to CASRKPGQGDTEAFF.

The V gene is TRBV28, the J gene TRBJ2-1; D not resolved. From germline, CDR1 is MDHEN and CDR2 SYDVKM. Deletions cut 8 bases from V and 0 bases from J, with 17 bases between. The length of the CDR3 is 16 residues. The CDR3 DNA sequence: TGTGCCAGCCAAAATCTTGGAGACCACTCCTACAATGAGCAGTTCTTC. Amino acid sequence: CASQNLGDHSYNEQFF.

The chain joins TRBV5-1 to TRBJ2-7, with 13 bases aligning to TRBD2. V was clipped by 0 bases and J by 6 bases; unmatched bases: 15. Germline CDR1 is SGHRS and CDR2 is YFSETQ. The CDR3 contains 19 residues. The CDR3 sequence is CASSLDGSRTSGRDGEQYF. In nucleotides, the CDR3 is TGCGCCAGCAGCTTGGATGGGTCCAGGACTAGCGGGAGAGATGGCGAGCAGTACTTC.